Listed below are T cell receptor beta chains from one sample, sequenced in a study of response to subunit inactivated influenza vaccine. TCRdb itself ran the RT-PCR reads through MiXCR, one entry per CDR3 protein. This table has roughly 650,000 distinct CDR3 sequences, approximately 14% appearing once. Sequencing used PBMCs from blood, obtained roughly 12 days after vaccination. These TCRs come from a man aged 45-65 years who received an inactivated influenza vaccine. Both conserved end residues are part of each CDR3. The D gene is left open where the match is weak. Clone size is given for some rows only: seen once, a few or many times, or a class if the clone is expanded.

j_call v_call clone_size d_call cdr3_aa cdr3_nt
TRBJ2-3 TRBV21-1 few NA CASSRKRGNTDTQYF TGTGCCAGCAGCAGGAAGCGGGGGAACACAGATACGCAGTATTTT
TRBJ1-1 TRBV28 few NA CASRSDSMNTEAFF TGTGCCAGCAGATCCGACAGCATGAACACTGAAGCTTTCTTT
TRBJ2-7 TRBV20-1 NA NA CSARGLPKGEQYF TGCAGTGCTAGAGGACTCCCAAAAGGGGAGCAGTACTTC
TRBJ1-1 TRBV12-3/TRBV12-4 NA NA CASSFGMNTEAFF TGTGCCAGCAGTTTCGGTATGAACACTGAAGCTTTCTTT
TRBJ1-2 TRBV6-7 few TRBD1 CASPGQDYGYTF TGTGCCAGCCCGGGACAGGACTATGGCTACACCTTC
TRBJ2-1 TRBV12-3/TRBV12-4 few TRBD2 CASSFPSGRPHEQFF TGTGCCAGCAGTTTTCCTAGCGGGAGGCCCCATGAGCAGTTCTTC
TRBJ2-5 TRBV24-1 NA TRBD1 CATGGTGQETQYF TGTGCCACCGGCGGGACAGGACAAGAGACCCAGTACTTC
TRBJ2-6 TRBV7-2 NA TRBD2 CASSLRLAGGTGANVLTF TGTGCCAGCAGCTTAAGGCTAGCGGGAGGGACTGGGGCCAACGTCCTGACTTTC
TRBJ2-1 TRBV5-5 NA NA CASSPLGLASYNEQFF TGTGCCAGCAGCCCGCTCGGGCTAGCGTCATACAATGAGCAGTTCTTC
TRBJ1-5 TRBV12-3/TRBV12-4 NA TRBD1 CASSVQGGNNQPQHF TGTGCCAGCAGTGTCCAGGGGGGTAACAATCAGCCCCAGCATTTT
TRBJ2-7 TRBV28 many NA CASTLGVDYEQYF TGTGCCAGCACGTTGGGGGTGGATTACGAGCAGTACTTC
TRBJ1-1 TRBV5-6 NA NA CASSPRWGATEAFF TGTGCCAGCAGCCCTCGTTGGGGTGCGACTGAAGCTTTCTTT
TRBJ1-5 TRBV24-1 few NA CATSDSGASLQHF TGTGCCACCAGTGATTCGGGGGCGTCCCTCCAGCATTTT
TRBJ2-2 TRBV4-3 few NA CASSADVDGELFF TGCGCCAGCAGCGCCGACGTGGACGGGGAGCTGTTTTTT
TRBJ2-5 TRBV14 NA NA CASSRGSRETQYF TGTGCCAGCAGCCGGGGTTCTCGGGAGACCCAGTACTTC
TRBJ1-1 TRBV28 few NA CASRLAGRDTEAFF TGTGCCAGCAGACTTGCAGGGAGGGACACTGAAGCTTTCTTT
TRBJ2-2 TRBV5-1 few NA CASSFQGQQGGELFF TGCGCCAGCAGCTTTCAAGGACAGCAAGGCGGGGAGCTGTTTTTT